Below are 9 T cell receptor beta chains sequenced from a single sample in a study of T-cell reconstitution after alpha-beta-depleted transplantation in children. Unique molecular identifiers were incorporated during preparation of the TCRbeta library. TCRdb reprocessed the PCR reads via MiXCR and lists one record per CDR3 protein. The sample yields about 200,000 distinct CDR3 sequences, about 8.2% seen once. This specimen was PBMCs, mostly from graft donor cells, taken 360 days after TCRalphabeta/CD19-depleted stem cell transplant. The receptors derive from a male patient between 2 and 10 years old who had a stem cell transplant for acute myeloid leukemia, so the T cells may come from the graft donor.

Many counts were recorded for this clonotype. The chain is built from TRBV5-1 and TRBJ1-3, with no clear D. V lost 0 bases and J lost 0, with 4 bases in between. Germline-derived CDR1 and CDR2 are SGHRS and YFSETQ. The CDR3 has 14 amino acids. CDR3 amino acids: CASSLDGSGNTIYF. The CDR3 nucleotides are TGCGCCAGCAGCTTGGACGGCTCTGGAAACACCATATATTTT. The whole variable domain, filled in from reference TRBV5-1 and TRBJ1-3, reads KAGVTQTPRYLIKTRGQQVTLSCSPISGHRSVSWYQQTPGQGLQFLFEYFSETQRNKGNFPGRFSGRQFSNSRSEMNVSTLELGDSALYLCASSLDGSGNTIYFGEGSWLTVV.

The table lists this clonotype with a few counts. This rearrangement joins TRBV14 to TRBJ2-1, with 14 bases fitting TRBD2. Trimming at V came to 2 bases and at J to 0 bases, leaving 9 bases not matched to a gene. This CDR3 comprises 20 residues. From germline, CDR1 is SGHDN and CDR2 FVKESK. The CDR3 sequence is CASSQLRGLAGGLSYNEQFF. The DNA of the CDR3 is TGTGCCAGCAGCCAATTGCGAGGACTAGCGGGAGGTCTCTCCTACAATGAGCAGTTCTTC. The full variable domain, in which reference TRBV14 and TRBJ2-1 provide the parts outside the CDR3, is EAGVTQFPSHSVIEKGQTVTLRCDPISGHDNLYWYRRVMGKEIKFLLHFVKESKQDESGMPNNRFLAERTGGTYSTLKVQPAELEDSGVYFCASSQLRGLAGGLSYNEQFFGPGTRLTVL.

The gene calls are TRBV5-1 and TRBJ2-1, with TRBD2 matching over 13 bases. Per germline, CDR1 SGHRS and CDR2 YFSETQ. The CDR3 covers 16 residues. V gave up 2 bases and J gave up 5 bases; unmatched junction bases: 4. The CDR3: CASSFSGTSGDNEQFF. The CDR3 region has the DNA TGCGCCAGCAGCTTTTCCGGGACTAGCGGGGACAATGAGCAGTTCTTC.

Only a few counts were recorded for this clonotype. Here the CDR3 DNA reads TGTGCCAGCAGCGTAAAGGACACTGACCAAGAGACCCAGTACTTC. Amino acid sequence: CASSVKDTDQETQYF. The chain couples TRBV9 to TRBJ2-5; possibly TRBD1 for D (5 bases). This CDR3 comprises 15 residues. In germline, CDR1 is SGDLS, CDR2 YYNGEE. V lost 1 base to trimming and J lost 0 bases, with 10 bases between them.

In its sample, this clonotype was seen many times. This chain links TRBV25-1 with TRBJ2-1; D gene uncertain. The CDR3 spans 12 residues. The germline V gene encodes CDR1 MGHDK and CDR2 SYGVNS. V lost 4 bases and J 7 bases, leaving 8 bases between the germline ends. This CDR3 is CASSVSGNEQFF. The CDR3 bases are TGTGCCAGCAGTGTATCCGGGAATGAGCAGTTCTTC.

This clonotype was recorded at least ten times. The chain is built from TRBV13 and TRBJ2-2; maybe TRBD2 (6 bases). Germline V gene sequence: CDR1 PRHDT, CDR2 FYEKMQ (reference sequence). This CDR3 is built from 17 residues. The V end lost 5 bases, the J end lost 1 base, and 17 bases lay between the germline ends. The CDR3 bases are TGTGCCAGCAGCCGGACGGCGGGCGGGATGAACACCGGGGAGCTGTTTTTT. Translation: CASSRTAGGMNTGELFF. The full variable domain, rest sourced from reference TRBV13 and TRBJ2-2, is AAGVIQSPRHLIKEKRETATLKCYPIPRHDTVYWYQQGPGQDPQFLISFYEKMQSDKGSIPDRFSAQQFSDYHSELNMSSLELGDSALYFCASSRTAGGMNTGELFFGEGSRLTVL.

This clonotype was counted many times. This CDR3 is CASSLRATRINEQFF. CDR3 DNA sequence: TGTGCCAGCAGTTTACGCGCCACTAGAATCAATGAGCAGTTCTTC. The chain couples TRBV12-3 or TRBV12-4 to TRBJ2-1, with D maybe TRBD2 (5 bases). V lost 2 bases and J 6 bases, leaving 14 bases between the germline ends. The CDR3 runs 15 residues.

This chain links TRBV7-9 with TRBJ2-7, with D hard to call. The CDR3 runs 12 residues. Trimming shortened V by 5 bases and J by 2 bases, and 7 bases separated the two germline ends. Germline-derived CDR1 and CDR2 are SEHNR and FQNEAQ (reference sequence). In nucleotides, the CDR3 is TGTGCCAGCAGCCCACGGGCCTACGAGCAGTACTTC. Translation gives CASSPRAYEQYF.

This clonotype came up a few times. The chain combines TRBV6-5 with TRBJ1-1; 10 bases fit TRBD1. V dropped 2 bases and J dropped 3; count of bases not matched to a gene: 9. The CDR3 is 17 amino acids. Looked up from germline, CDR1 is MNHEY and CDR2 is SVGAGI. The CDR3, as DNA: TGTGCCAGCAGTTACCGGACAGGGGGGTATACGGACACTGAAGCTTTCTTT. Protein product: CASSYRTGGYTDTEAFF.